The entry below gives a single TCR beta chain sequence along with its context. This sample was taken from a study of human versus mouse CDR3 diversity and MHC coevolution. Study summary: Each sample yielded about 0.6 x 10^7 to 1.7 x 10^7 valid reads.

V dropped 3 bases and J dropped 11 bases, with 16 bases sitting between them. Germline V lookup: CDR1 LNHDA, CDR2 SQIVND (reference sequence). The CDR3 loop spans 13 amino acids. The data were produced by immunoSEQ multiplex PCR, yet TCRdb's version contains in-frame clones alone and is incomplete. The repertoire consists of 55,000 to 65,000 clones, with about 94% occurring once and the leading ten covering approximately 20%. This TCR was sampled from a person aged 55 to 75 in good health. The sample consisted of naive CD4+ T cells from blood. The subset here: CD45RO-negative CD62L-positive naive CD4 T cells. The chain carries TRBV19 and TRBJ2-5; maybe TRBD1 (5 bases). CDR3 sequence reads: CASSIQSGSEQYF. The CDR3 DNA follows: TGTGCCAGTAGTATCCAGTCAGGGTCAGAGCAGTACTTC.